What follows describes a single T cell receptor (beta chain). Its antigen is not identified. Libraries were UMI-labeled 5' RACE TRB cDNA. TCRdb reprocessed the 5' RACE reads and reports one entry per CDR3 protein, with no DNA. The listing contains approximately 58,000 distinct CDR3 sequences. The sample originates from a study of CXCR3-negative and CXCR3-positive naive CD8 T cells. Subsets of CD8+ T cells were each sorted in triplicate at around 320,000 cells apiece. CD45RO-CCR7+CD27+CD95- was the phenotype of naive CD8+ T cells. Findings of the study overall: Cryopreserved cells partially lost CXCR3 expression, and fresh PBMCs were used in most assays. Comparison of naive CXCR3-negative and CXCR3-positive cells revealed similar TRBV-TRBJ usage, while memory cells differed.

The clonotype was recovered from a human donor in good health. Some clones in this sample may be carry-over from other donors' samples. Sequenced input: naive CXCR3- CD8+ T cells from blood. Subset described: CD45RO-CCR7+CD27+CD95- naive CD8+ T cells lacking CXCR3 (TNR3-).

CDR3: CASSLAPPGELAGMGEQFF. This chain links TRBV7-6 with TRBJ2-1; with no DNA, the TCRdb D assignment of TRBD2 cannot be verified. There are 19 residues in the CDR3. Germline V gene lookup returns CDR1 SGHVS and CDR2 FNYEAQ.